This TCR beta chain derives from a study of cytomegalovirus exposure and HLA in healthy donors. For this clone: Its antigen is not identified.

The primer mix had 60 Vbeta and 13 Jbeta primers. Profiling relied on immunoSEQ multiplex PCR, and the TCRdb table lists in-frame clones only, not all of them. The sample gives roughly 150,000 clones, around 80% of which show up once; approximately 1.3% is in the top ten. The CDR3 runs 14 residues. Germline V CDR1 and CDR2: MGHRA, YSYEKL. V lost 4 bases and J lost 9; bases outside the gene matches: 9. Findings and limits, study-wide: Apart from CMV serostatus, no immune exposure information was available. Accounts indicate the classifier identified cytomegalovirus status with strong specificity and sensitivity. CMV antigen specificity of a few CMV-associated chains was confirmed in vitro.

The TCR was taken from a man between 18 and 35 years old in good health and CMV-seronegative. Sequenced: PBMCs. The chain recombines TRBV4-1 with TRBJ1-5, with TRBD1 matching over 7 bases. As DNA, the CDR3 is TGCGCCAGCAGCCCCGGACAGGCGCTCATGCCCCAGCATTTT. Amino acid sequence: CASSPGQALMPQHF.